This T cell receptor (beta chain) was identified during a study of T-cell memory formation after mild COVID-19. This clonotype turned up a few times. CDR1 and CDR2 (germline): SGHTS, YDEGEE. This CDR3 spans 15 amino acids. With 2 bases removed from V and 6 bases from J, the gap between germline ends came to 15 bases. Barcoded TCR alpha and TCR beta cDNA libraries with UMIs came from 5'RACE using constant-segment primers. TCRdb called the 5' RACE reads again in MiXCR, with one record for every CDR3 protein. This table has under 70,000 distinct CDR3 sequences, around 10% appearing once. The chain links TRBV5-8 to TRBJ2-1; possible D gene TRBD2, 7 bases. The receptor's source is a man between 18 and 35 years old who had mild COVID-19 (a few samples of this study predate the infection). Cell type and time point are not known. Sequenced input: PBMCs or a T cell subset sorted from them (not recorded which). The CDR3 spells CASSFLRGGLNEQFF. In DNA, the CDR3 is TGTGCCAGCAGCTTCTTGAGGGGGGGCCTCAATGAGCAGTTCTTC.